Presented here are 24 T cell receptor beta chains from one specimen sequenced in a study of blood T cells in healthy people across ages. The second PCR ran about 6 to 12 cycles with a sample-barcoded 5' primer and J-beta primers. TCRdb itself ran the 5' RACE reads through MiXCR, one entry per CDR3 protein. The sample holds 630,000 or so distinct CDR3 sequences, about 30% seen once. The sample taken for sequencing was blood. The receptors derive from a woman aged 80 or older in good health.

Remarks on this clonotype: Being one base from a much bigger clone, this may be a read error. The rearrangement joins TRBV20-1 to TRBJ2-5; 7 bases fit TRBD1. Germline CDR1 DFQATT, CDR2 SNEGSKA (reference sequence). This CDR3 region has 14 residues. CDR3 in amino acids: CSASPGTEQEAQYF. The CDR3 bases are TGCAGTGCTAGTCCCGGGACAGAACAAGAGGCCCAGTACTTC.

The chain employs TRBV29-1 and TRBJ1-1; D is undetermined. Germline-derived CDR1 and CDR2 are SQVTM and ANQGSEA. Trimming shortened V by 3 bases and J by 1 base, and 9 bases separated the two germline ends. This CDR3 is 13 amino acids long. CDR3 DNA: TGCAGCGTTGAGGGTCGAGCGAACACTGAAGCTTTCTTT. Its protein is CSVEGRANTEAFF.

This clonotype was seen many times. The chain uses TRBV7-9 and TRBJ1-1; 8 bases align to TRBD1. Germline CDR1 SEHNR, CDR2 FQNEAQ (reference sequence). The CDR3 runs to 15 residues. V was clipped by 3 bases and J by 0 bases; unmatched bases: 3. The DNA of the CDR3 is TGTGCCAGCAGCTTGGCACAGGGGGTGAACACTGAAGCTTTCTTT. Protein: CASSLAQGVNTEAFF.

In this sample, this clonotype turned up many times. The chain recombines TRBV28 with TRBJ2-1; D might be TRBD2 (6 bases). Germline CDR1 reads MDHEN; CDR2 reads SYDVKM. The CDR3 consists of 14 residues. V was trimmed by 6 bases and J by 6 bases, leaving 15 bases between them. CDR3 coding DNA: TGTGCCAGCAGCCCCATGGGTAGCGGCAATGAGCAGTTCTTC. This translates into CASSPMGSGNEQFF.

The table lists this clonotype with many counts. V usage is TRBV15 and J usage is TRBJ2-7; the D gene could be TRBD1 or TRBD2 (5 bases each). This CDR3 spans 14 amino acids. V lost 1 base and J lost 3, with 10 bases in between. Germline V CDR1 and CDR2: LNHNV, YYDKDF (reference sequence). The CDR3 spells CATSRGGDSYEQYF. The CDR3 DNA follows: TGTGCCACCAGCAGAGGGGGAGACAGCTACGAGCAGTACTTC.

This clonotype turned up a few times. This sequence joins TRBV24-1 and TRBJ2-1; weak D call: TRBD1 (6 bases). CDR3 length equals 15 residues. Germline lookup yields CDR1 KGHDR and CDR2 SFDVKD. V was cut by 4 bases and J by 7 bases, with 16 bases left in between. CDR3 nucleotide sequence: TGTGCCACCAGTGACCAAATTCTACAGGGAAATGAGCAGTTCTTC. Protein product: CATSDQILQGNEQFF.

Concerning this clonotype: This may arise from a read error, as a much more abundant clone is one base away. The CDR3 sequence is CASTVSGGYCQGQYF. In nucleotides, the CDR3 is TGTGCCAGCACCGTTAGCGGGGGATATTGCCAGGGGCAGTATTTT. The V and J genes are TRBV7-2 and TRBJ2-3, with 9 positions matching TRBD2. The CDR3 spans 15 residues. V was clipped by 7 bases and J by 11 bases; unmatched bases: 16. Germline V gives CDR1 SGHTA, CDR2 FQGNSA.

Only one count was recorded for this clonotype. One base away lies a much larger clone, so this may be a sequencing read error. The V gene is TRBV7-6, the J gene TRBJ2-5; maybe TRBD2 (6 bases). There are 13 residues in the CDR3. The germline gives CDR1 SGHVS, CDR2 FNYEAQ. The CDR3 DNA is TGTGCCAGCAGCCCCTGGCGGGAAGAGACCCGGTACTTC. This sequence encodes CASSPWREETRYF.

Many counts were recorded for this clonotype. This sequence joins TRBV6-6 and TRBJ1-6; weak D call: TRBD1 (6 bases). The V end lost 8 bases, the J end lost 0 bases, and 11 bases lay between the germline ends. The V gene's germline CDR1 is MNHNY and CDR2 SVGAGI (reference sequence). The CDR3 has 15 residues. The CDR3 sequence is CASQGQSSYNSPLHF. As DNA, the CDR3 is TGTGCCAGCCAAGGACAGAGCTCCTATAATTCACCCCTCCACTTT.

V is TRBV4-2 and J is TRBJ2-1, with 9 bases lining up with TRBD2. Germline V CDR1 and CDR2: LGHNA, YNFKEQ. The CDR3 loop spans 15 amino acids. The CDR3 DNA reads as TGTGTCGGCAGCCAAGTTAGCGGGGGTCCGAATGAGCAGTTCTTC. Encoded protein: CVGSQVSGGPNEQFF.

This clonotype was seen at least ten times. The V call is TRBV6-1, the J call TRBJ2-5; 10 bases agree with TRBD2. Germline CDR1 and CDR2: MNHNS and SASEGT. The CDR3 totals 15 residues. Unmatched junction bases numbered 4, after V lost 5 bases and J lost 1 base. The CDR3 here is CASSKLAGIQETQYF. The CDR3 DNA is TGTGCCAGCAGTAAACTAGCGGGGATCCAAGAGACCCAGTACTTC.

With regard to this clonotype: A much larger clone sits a single nucleotide away, making a read error possible. V usage is TRBV28 and J usage is TRBJ1-4; 9 bases map to TRBD1. The length of the CDR3 is 18 residues. The germline V gene encodes CDR1 MDHEN and CDR2 SYDVKM. The DNA for the CDR3 is TGTACCAGCAGTTTTATCCCAACTGGGGACAGGGAGTATGAAAAACTGTTTTTT. It is translated as CTSSFIPTGDREYEKLFF.

In the case of this clonotype: This may be a read error, as it is one base from a much larger clone. V is TRBV18 and J is TRBJ2-5; 11 bases agree with TRBD2. This CDR3 is built from 13 residues. Losses at the gene ends were 6 bases for V and 11 bases for J; bases not matched to a gene: 8. Germline CDR1 is KGHSH and CDR2 is LQKENI. The CDR3 reads CASSSGGATEQYF. The CDR3 DNA follows: TGTGCCAGCTCTAGCGGGGGGGCCACTGAGCAGTACTTC.

Details on this clonotype: This may stem from a read error, because a much larger clone lies one nucleotide away. The V and J genes are TRBV5-1 and TRBJ2-5, with 11 bases matching TRBD2. Trimming at V came to 4 bases and at J to 11 bases, leaving 16 bases not matched to a gene. The CDR3 is 16 residues long. The V gene's germline CDR1 is SGHRS and CDR2 YFSETQ. The CDR3 region has the DNA TGCGCCAGCAGCATTGCGACTAGCGGGGCAGGGAATGAGCAGTACTTC. Its translation: CASSIATSGAGNEQYF.

Note on this clonotype: This may arise from a read error, as a much more abundant clone is one base away. This chain connects TRBV9 to TRBJ2-7; TRBD2 matches at 8 bases. The length of the CDR3 is 13 residues. Losses at the gene ends were 4 bases for V and 7 bases for J; bases not matched to a gene: 7. CDR1 and CDR2 (germline): SGDLS, YYNGEE. The CDR3 DNA reads TGTGCCAGCAGCCCGGGGGGGATCAATGAGCAGTACTTC. This encodes CASSPGGINEQYF.

Remarks on this clonotype: One base away lies a much larger clone, so this may be a sequencing read error. The J gene is TRBJ2-6, the V gene TRBV20-1; D may be TRBD1 or TRBD2 (5 bases each). The CDR3 consists of 11 residues. CDR1 and CDR2 (germline): DFQATT, SNEGSKA (reference sequence). CDR3 sequence reads: CSAYGANVRTF. The CDR3 nucleotides read TGCAGTGCCTACGGGGCCAACGTCCGGACTTTC.

A remark on this clonotype: A read error may produce the germline difference seen at one junction end. V is TRBV27 and J is TRBJ1-2; no definite D call. The CDR3 has 14 residues. Germline values: CDR1 MNHEY, CDR2 SMNVEV (reference sequence). The CDR3 protein is CASSLSRANYGYIF. In DNA form, the CDR3 reads TGTGCCAGCAGTTTATCTAGGGCTAACTATGGCTACATCTTC.

Comment on this clonotype: This may be a read error, as it is one base from a much larger clone. This chain connects TRBV10-3 to TRBJ1-1; 9 bases line up with TRBD1. The CDR3 totals 15 residues. Germline-derived CDR1 and CDR2 are ENHRY and SYGVKD. CDR3 residues: CVISGSDRGSTEAFF. Here the CDR3 DNA reads TGTGTCATCAGTGGTTCTGACAGGGGGAGCACTGAAGCTTTCTTT.

A word on this clonotype: One junction end does not reproduce the germline sequence, and a read error may be involved. V usage is TRBV5-1 and J usage is TRBJ1-1, with D tentatively TRBD1 (5 bases). The CDR3 extends over 14 amino acids. The germline CDR1 and CDR2 sequences are SGHRS and YFSETQ. CDR3 DNA: TGCGCCGGCAGCCGGGACGGGTGGGACACTGAAGCTTTCTTT. Its translation: CAGSRDGWDTEAFF.

V usage is TRBV19 and J usage is TRBJ2-7; D perhaps matches TRBD1 (7 bases). V lost 5 bases, J lost 2 bases, and 16 bases lay in between. From germline, CDR1 is LNHDA and CDR2 SQIVND (reference sequence). The CDR3 has 15 residues. The chain's CDR3 is CASSPIARGAYEQYF. The CDR3 coding sequence is TGTGCCAGTAGTCCCATTGCCAGGGGGGCCTACGAGCAGTACTTC.

This clonotype was seen repeatedly, ten times or more. CDR3 nucleotide sequence: TGTGCCAGCAGCTCGGACAGGGTTTTAGTCTACGAGCAGTACTTC. This codes for CASSSDRVLVYEQYF. This sequence joins TRBV11-2 and TRBJ2-7, with 8 bases fitting TRBD1. CDR1 and CDR2 from the germline V gene are SGHAT and FQNNGV. This CDR3 has 15 amino acids. With 4 bases clipped from V and 3 bases from J, the junction kept 8 bases outside the gene matches. The variable domain in full, with the rest retrieved from reference TRBV11-2 and TRBJ2-7, is EAGVAQSPRYKIIEKRQSVAFWCNPISGHATLYWYQQILGQGPKLLIQFQNNGVVDDSQLPKDRFSAERLKGVDSTLKIQPAKLEDSAVYLCASSSDRVLVYEQYFGPGTRLTVT.

In regard to this clonotype: A read error may explain this, as a much larger clone is one base away. J is TRBJ2-5 and V is TRBV29-1, with TRBD1 matching 10 bases. V dropped 0 bases and J dropped 11; count of bases not matched to a gene: 9. CDR3 size: 14 residues. Germline loops: CDR1 SQVTM, CDR2 ANQGSEA. The CDR3 loop reads CSVEEMTGGAWQYF. CDR3 bases: TGCAGCGTTGAAGAGATGACAGGGGGCGCGTGGCAGTACTTC.

This clonotype occurred a few times. Sequence at one end of the junction differs from germline and may be a read error. The V gene is TRBV7-2, the J gene TRBJ1-4, with a weak D call TRBD1 (5 bases). The CDR3 contains 17 residues. CDR1 is SGHTA and CDR2 is FQGNSA in the germline V gene. CDR3 residues: CASSLATGTSTSEKLFF. The CDR3 region has the DNA TGTGCCAGCAGCTTAGCTACCGGGACTTCTACTAGTGAAAAACTGTTTTTT.

At least ten counts were recorded for this clonotype. The chain uses TRBV10-3 and TRBJ1-5; TRBD1 is a possible D gene (5 bases). Looked up from germline, CDR1 is ENHRY and CDR2 is SYGVKD. CDR3 length equals 14 residues. V was pared by 10 bases and J by 0 bases, with 13 bases between. DNA of the CDR3: TGTGCCAGCAAGACAGATCTTAGCAATCAGCCCCAGCATTTT. Protein product: CASKTDLSNQPQHF.